The 17 T cell receptor beta chains below were found in one sample sequenced in a study of technical replicates of blood from a handful of donors. Sequencing used immunoSEQ multiplex PCR; TCRdb keeps in-frame clones, though not all of them. The sample has tens of thousands of clones; around 94% are singletons. The specimen sequenced was T cells isolated from PBMCs. The source of these receptors is a human donor in good health.

V usage is TRBV2 and J usage is TRBJ2-1; D may be TRBD2 (6 bases). There are 12 residues in the CDR3. The germline V gene has CDR1 SNHLY and CDR2 FYNNEI. V was pared by 6 bases and J by 8 bases, with 11 bases between. DNA for the CDR3: TGTGCCAGCAGCGCTACTAGCTATGAGCAGTTCTTC. It translates to CASSATSYEQFF.

The rearrangement joins TRBV7-6 to TRBJ2-3; D remains unclear. Looked up from germline, CDR1 is SGHVS and CDR2 is FNYEAQ. The CDR3 extends over 14 amino acids. Trimming shortened V by 5 bases and J by 2 bases, and 11 bases separated the two germline ends. CDR3 amino acids: CASSRSSSTDTQYF. DNA of the CDR3: TGTGCCAGCAGCCGCAGTTCCTCCACAGATACGCAGTATTTT.

This sequence joins TRBV27 and TRBJ2-7; 7 bases are shared with TRBD2. CDR3 length: 16 residues. Germline CDR1 is MNHEY and CDR2 is SMNVEV (reference sequence). V shed 5 bases and J 4 bases; nucleotides not matched to a gene: 14. The CDR3 bases are TGTGCCAGCAGTCCTAGCCGACCGGGACTACGTTACGAGCAGTACTTC. Translated: CASSPSRPGLRYEQYF.

The chain uses TRBV4-2 and TRBJ2-1; no firm D call. CDR1 and CDR2 (germline): LGHNA, YNFKEQ. The V gene lost 0 bases and the J gene lost 7 bases, with 4 bases spanning the gap. The CDR3 extends over 12 amino acids. CDR3 bases: TGTGCCAGCAGCCAAGAACGGAATGAGCAGTTCTTC. Translating it yields CASSQERNEQFF.

The chain links TRBV4-1 to TRBJ2-2, with D perhaps TRBD2 (6 bases). CDR1 and CDR2 from the germline V gene are MGHRA and YSYEKL. CDR3 size: 17 residues. V was pared by 0 bases and J by 4 bases, with 15 bases between. The CDR3 DNA reads TGCGCCAGCAGCCAAGACCCCATTCCCGGGGGCACCGGGGAGCTGTTTTTT. Residues: CASSQDPIPGGTGELFF.

The gene calls are TRBV27 and TRBJ2-7, with TRBD2 matching 9 bases. The CDR3 spans 14 residues. The germline CDR1 and CDR2 sequences are MNHEY and SMNVEV (reference sequence). Trimming removed 3 bases from V and 2 bases from J; junction bases left unmatched: 2. CDR3 loop: CASSFTSGPYEQYF. In nucleotides, the CDR3 is TGTGCCAGCAGTTTTACTAGCGGGCCCTACGAGCAGTACTTC.

The CDR3, as DNA: TGTGCCAGCTCTCCTTTACCTAGCTCCTACAATGAGCAGTTCTTC. This codes for CASSPLPSSYNEQFF. The chain uses TRBV18 and TRBJ2-1; D gene uncertain. The CDR3 contains 15 residues. Deletions cut 6 bases from V and 0 bases from J, with 12 bases between. Germline loops: CDR1 KGHSH, CDR2 LQKENI.

The chain carries TRBV11-3 and TRBJ1-2; unclear D gene. V dropped 5 bases and J dropped 4 bases, with 14 bases sitting between them. Germline CDR1 is SGHNT and CDR2 is YENEEA. The CDR3 contains 14 residues. The CDR3 DNA follows: TGTGCCAGCAGCACTAGTCTGGGGTTCTATGGCTACACCTTC. It specifies CASSTSLGFYGYTF. The full variable domain, its missing parts supplied by reference TRBV11-3 and TRBJ1-2, is EAGVVQSPRYKIIEKKQPVAFWCNPISGHNTLYWYLQNLGQGPELLIRYENEEAVDDSQLPKDRFSAERLKGVDSTLKIQPAELGDSAVYLCASSTSLGFYGYTFGSGTRLTVV.

This clone was detected a few times. CDR3 sequence: CASSPSGEAFF. The CDR3 nucleotides read TGTGCCAGCAGCCCTAGTGGGGAAGCTTTCTTT. The chain uses TRBV13 and TRBJ1-1; D unclear. Germline assignment: CDR1 PRHDT and CDR2 FYEKMQ (reference sequence). The CDR3 spans 11 residues. Trimming stripped 5 bases from V and 8 bases from J, with 9 bases between.

This chain connects TRBV6-1 to TRBJ1-5; no firm D call. The CDR3 is 15 residues long. Between the trimmed V and J ends, which lost 2 bases and 3 bases, there was a span of 11 bases. Looked up from germline, CDR1 is MNHNS and CDR2 is SASEGT. CDR3 coding DNA: TGTGCCAGCAGTGAACGCGGGAGGACCAATCAGCCCCAGCATTTT. Encoded protein: CASSERGRTNQPQHF.

DNA for the CDR3: TGTGCCAGCAGCCTCCTCCAGCGGGAGAGTGAAGATACGCAGTATTTT. Protein product: CASSLLQRESEDTQYF. The genes are TRBV5-4 and TRBJ2-3; 8 bases line up with TRBD2. The V gene end was trimmed by 4 bases and the J gene end by 5 bases; junction bases not matched to a gene: 12. The CDR3 covers 16 residues. Per germline, CDR1 SGHNT and CDR2 YYREEE (reference sequence).

The chain carries TRBV29-1 and TRBJ2-5; 10 nucleotides line up with TRBD1. The J call may be wrong; the DNA end is better matched by TRBJ2-7. The CDR3 totals 15 residues. Germline values: CDR1 SQVTM, CDR2 ANQGSEA. Written as DNA, the CDR3 is TGCAGCGTTGAAGATCTCGGACAGGGGGTCTACGAGCAGTACTTC. Its protein product is CSVEDLGQGVYEQYF.

In the case of this clone: At the DNA level, this CDR3 is encoded by other sequences in the same sample as well. This chain connects TRBV30 to TRBJ1-1, with 7 bases identical to TRBD1. The CDR3 loop spans 14 amino acids. In germline, CDR1 is GTSNPN, CDR2 SVGIG (reference sequence). With V trimmed by 0 bases and J by 2 bases, 3 bases remained unmatched. The CDR3 is CAWSVRDRNTEAFF. The CDR3 region has the DNA TGTGCCTGGAGTGTCCGGGACAGAAACACTGAAGCTTTCTTT.

The chain has TRBV5-1 and TRBJ1-3; 11 bases fit TRBD1. V trimming: 5 bases; J trimming: 2 bases; junction bases outside the gene matches: 6. The CDR3 runs 16 residues. The germline gives CDR1 SGHRS, CDR2 YFSETQ. DNA for the CDR3: TGCGCCAGCAGTCGTGGACAGGGGGCAGCTGGAAACACCATATATTTT. The encoded protein is CASSRGQGAAGNTIYF.

This clone was recorded only once. The V gene is TRBV28, the J gene TRBJ2-6, with D possibly TRBD1 on 6 matching bases. The CDR3 is 16 amino acids. Germline CDR1 and CDR2: MDHEN and SYDVKM. The ends were cut back, 2 bases at V and 8 bases at J, with 16 bases in the middle. In nucleotides, the CDR3 is TGTGCCAGCAGTTTACCTGCACAGGGTTCATCCAACGTCCTGACTTTC. This encodes CASSLPAQGSSNVLTF.

This chain links TRBV30 with TRBJ2-1, with D perhaps matching TRBD2 (5 bases). Trimming shortened V by 2 bases and J by 4 bases, and 9 bases separated the two germline ends. CDR1 and CDR2 from the germline V gene are GTSNPN and SVGIG (reference sequence). This CDR3 has 13 amino acids. The CDR3: CAWSLGRYNEQFF. CDR3 DNA sequence: TGTGCCTGGAGTTTGGGGAGATACAATGAGCAGTTCTTC.

This clone appeared once. The V call is TRBV7-2, the J call TRBJ2-2; D is possibly TRBD2 (7 bases). Germline V CDR1 and CDR2: SGHTA, FQGNSA. CDR3 size: 16 residues. The V gene lost 3 bases and the J gene lost 7 bases, with 18 bases spanning the gap. CDR3 nucleotides: TGTGCCAGCAGCTTCCTTTGGGGGGGCATGGGCGGGGAGCTGTTTTTT. It yields the protein CASSFLWGGMGGELFF.